The present T cell receptor beta chain was sequenced within a study of blood T cell repertoires in COVID-19. Study background: Some COVID-19 samples were acute and others convalescent; all came from the United States, Italy and Spain. T cells, B-cell-depleted T cells, or PBMCs provided the cDNA or gDNA that served as material.

Authors' methods: From reference gene primer amplification, estimates of nucleated cell counts were derived. Assay used: immunoSEQ multiplex PCR; TCRdb lists only in-frame clones, some missing. The V and J calls and clone size come from that table; D and trimming were worked out from the DNA. The table shows about 200,000 clones, with around 83% occurring only once. Followed longitudinally, the Seattle patients had been enrolled during active infection. This clone was seen a handful of times. The CDR3 loop spans 16 amino acids. V shed 8 bases, J shed 4 bases, and the junction held 15 bases outside the gene matches. Germline CDR1 and CDR2: MDHEN and SYDVKM.

The source material was peripheral blood. The TCR sequence derives from a woman of 80 years or more with COVID-19, enrolled during active disease. The chain carries TRBV28 and TRBJ1-2; 8 nucleotides agree with TRBD1. The CDR3 DNA reads as TGTGCCAGCCTCCCCTCCGGGACAGGCCCTCCCTATGGCTACACCTTC. Protein product: CASLPSGTGPPYGYTF.